This record covers a single T cell receptor beta chain. Its antigen remains unidentified. This sample is part of a study of neoadjuvant nivolumab and ipilimumab in lung cancer. Across the whole study: The combination arm added day-1 ipilimumab 1 mg/kg to nivolumab 3 mg/kg on days 1, 15, 29. Study conclusions and caveats: Only a single major-pathologic-response sample was available for clonality analysis. Higher pretherapy blood TCR richness went with higher resected-tumor richness. From pretherapy to surgery, tumor richness and clonality rose with dual therapy.

This table comes from immunoSEQ multiplex PCR, and its TCRdb copy is limited to in-frame clones, with some not included. The table shows roughly 28,000 clones, with about 76% occurring only once. The germline V gene encodes CDR1 SQVTM and CDR2 ANQGSEA. The V end was cut by 7 bases, the J end by 2 bases, with 9 bases between. The CDR3 length is 11 residues. Sequences were derived from tumor tissue, sampled after neoadjuvant nivolumab, alone or with ipilimumab, at or shortly before surgery. The chain combines TRBV29-1 with TRBJ2-7; D is ambiguous. The sequence derives from an adult with non-small cell lung cancer. The CDR3 spells CSARKAYEQYF. The CDR3 DNA is TGCAGCGCTCGAAAGGCCTACGAGCAGTACTTC.